These 11 T cell receptor beta chains share one sample of origin, sequenced in a study of blood T cells in healthy people across ages. A second PCR of 7 to 11 cycles used a sample-barcoded 5' primer and a J-beta primer mix. TCRdb reprocessed the 5' RACE reads with MiXCR, giving one entry per CDR3 protein. The sample consists of around 1.5 million distinct CDR3 sequences, around 36% of them appearing once. Material for sequencing was blood. The source is a woman aged 25 to 39 in good health.

This clonotype has at least ten counts. The chain is built from TRBV4-1 and TRBJ1-2, with a weak D call TRBD1 (6 bases). Germline V lookup: CDR1 MGHRA, CDR2 YSYEKL. This CDR3 is built from 16 residues. The V gene lost 1 base and the J gene lost 3 bases, with 15 bases spanning the gap. CDR3 region: CASSQGTTGPYYGYTF. The CDR3 DNA is TGCGCCAGCAGCCAAGGAACGACAGGACCTTACTATGGCTACACCTTC.

The rearrangement uses TRBV20-1 and TRBJ2-7; 8 nucleotides agree with TRBD2. The CDR3 runs 15 residues. Unmatched junction bases numbered 9, after V lost 4 bases and J lost 1 base. CDR1 is DFQATT and CDR2 is SNEGSKA in the germline V gene (reference sequence). The DNA for the CDR3 is TGCAGTGCTAAGGGTTCGCGGGGGGCTTCCTACGAGCAGTACTTC. Its translation is CSAKGSRGASYEQYF.

The chain carries TRBV20-1 and TRBJ2-1; D is perhaps TRBD1 (5 bases). This CDR3 region has 15 residues. Trimming shortened V by 2 bases and J by 8 bases, and 19 bases separated the two germline ends. In germline, CDR1 is DFQATT, CDR2 SNEGSKA (reference sequence). CDR3 amino acids: CSARSPGKDIDEQFF. The CDR3 bases are TGCAGTGCTAGATCCCCGGGTAAGGACATCGATGAGCAGTTCTTC.

This clonotype has only a few counts. The J gene is TRBJ2-7, the V gene TRBV12-3 or TRBV12-4; 12 bases agree with TRBD1. The CDR3 has 15 residues. The ends lost 1 base at V and 7 bases at J; junction bases unmatched: 5. CDR3 coding DNA: TGTGCCAGCAGTTTAGGAGGGACAGGGGGCAGGGAGCAGTACTTC. Amino acid sequence: CASSLGGTGGREQYF.

This clonotype appeared a single time. The chain combines TRBV9 with TRBJ1-6; D gene ambiguous. This CDR3 region has 15 residues. Deletions cut 0 bases from V and 5 bases from J, with 9 bases between. CDR1 and CDR2 from the germline V gene are SGDLS and YYNGEE. CDR3 sequence reads: CASSVGGGNNSPLHF. The CDR3 region has the DNA TGTGCCAGCAGCGTAGGAGGCGGGAATAATTCACCCCTCCACTTT. Full variable domain (remainder filled in from reference TRBV9 and TRBJ1-6): DSGVTQTPKHLITATGQRVTLRCSPRSGDLSVYWYQQSLDQGLQFLIQYYNGEERAKGNILERFSAQQFPDLHSELNLSSLELGDSALYFCASSVGGGNNSPLHFGNGTRLTVT.

A note on this clonotype: A read error may account for a junction end that differs from germline. The CDR3 bases are TGTGTCAGCAGCGAGGGGACACAGAAAAACTATGGCTACACCTTC. Translating gives CVSSEGTQKNYGYTF. J is TRBJ1-2 and V is TRBV7-8; tentative D call: TRBD1 (6 bases). Germline-derived CDR1 and CDR2 are SGHVS and FQNEAQ. The CDR3 totals 15 residues.

The chain employs TRBV10-3 and TRBJ1-2; perhaps TRBD1 as D (6 bases). Germline values: CDR1 ENHRY, CDR2 SYGVKD. This CDR3 spans 14 amino acids. The ends were cut back, 11 bases at V and 4 bases at J, with 20 bases in the middle. CDR3 sequence: CAAQNGGAGYGYTF. DNA of the CDR3: TGTGCCGCGCAGAATGGGGGGGCGGGCTATGGCTACACCTTC.

This clonotype appeared a single time. In DNA, the CDR3 is TGTGCCAGCAGTCACTATGGGGGTAACACAGATACGCAGTATTTT. Residues: CASSHYGGNTDTQYF. The J gene is TRBJ2-3, the V gene TRBV27; the D gene could be TRBD1 or TRBD2 (5 bases each). This CDR3 comprises 15 residues. CDR1 MNHEY and CDR2 SMNVEV come from the germline V gene (reference sequence). V lost 5 bases and J lost 2, with 14 bases in between.

This clonotype has a count of ten or more. V gene TRBV3-1 combines with J gene TRBJ1-1; 7 nucleotides agree with TRBD1. The CDR3 runs to 15 residues. Germline loops: CDR1 LGHDT, CDR2 YNNKEL (reference sequence). The V gene end was trimmed by 3 bases and the J gene end by 2 bases; junction bases not matched to a gene: 6. DNA of the CDR3: TGTGCCAGCAGCCAGCGAGACAGGGCCAACACTGAAGCTTTCTTT. It codes for CASSQRDRANTEAFF.

A note on this clonotype: Since a much larger clone is just one base distant, this may be a read error. The chain combines TRBV4-1 with TRBJ2-6, with D maybe TRBD1 (5 bases). This CDR3 region has 21 residues. Germline-derived CDR1 and CDR2 are MGHRA and YSYEKL. The CDR3 DNA follows: TGCGCCAGCAGCCAAGATGTACGATTGGGGTTTATCTCTTCTGGGGCCAACGTCCCGACTTTC. Translation gives CASSQDVRLGFISSGANVPTF.

Only a few counts were recorded for this clonotype. V gene TRBV4-2 combines with J gene TRBJ2-7; D is perhaps TRBD1 (6 bases). In germline, CDR1 is LGHNA, CDR2 YNFKEQ. Trimming removed 0 bases from V and 4 bases from J, with 19 bases in between. The CDR3 is made up of 17 amino acids. DNA of the CDR3: TGTGCCAGCAGCCAAGAGGGGGCCATCCCCACTACATACGAGCAGTACTTC. It specifies CASSQEGAIPTTYEQYF.